The entry below describes one TCR beta chain. Its antigen is undetermined. These data come from a study of beta chain features in type 1 diabetes. Study at large: What patients shared with healthy donors was a similar profile of age, gender and cell yields. Whole-study findings and limits: Naive, central memory and Treg TCRB repertoires seemed to resemble each other more closely in patients than they did in healthy donors.

Expressed TCRB transcripts were sequenced, since all the RNA that had been isolated was reverse transcribed. It was found that naive, central memory and regulatory T cell samples averaged approximately 3.6 million reads. Some clones are missing from TCRdb's copy, which holds only in-frame ones; the method was immunoSEQ multiplex PCR. Of 200,000 to 250,000 clones listed, 9.6% are singletons. Per germline, CDR1 SGHNT and CDR2 YYREEE (reference sequence). This CDR3 is 15 amino acids long. V was pared by 3 bases and J by 2 bases, with 5 bases of the junction left unmatched. Sorting that relied on CD45RO/CCR7/CD25/CD127/CD95/CD27 yielded CD4+ naive, central memory, regulatory and stem cell-like memory cells.

The chain links TRBV5-4 to TRBJ1-5; TRBD1 matches 7 bases. The source is a woman under 30 in good health. Sample: naive CD4+ T cells from blood. The CDR3: CASSSDRDGNQPQHF. The DNA of the CDR3 is TGTGCCAGCAGCTCCGACAGGGATGGCAATCAGCCCCAGCATTTT.